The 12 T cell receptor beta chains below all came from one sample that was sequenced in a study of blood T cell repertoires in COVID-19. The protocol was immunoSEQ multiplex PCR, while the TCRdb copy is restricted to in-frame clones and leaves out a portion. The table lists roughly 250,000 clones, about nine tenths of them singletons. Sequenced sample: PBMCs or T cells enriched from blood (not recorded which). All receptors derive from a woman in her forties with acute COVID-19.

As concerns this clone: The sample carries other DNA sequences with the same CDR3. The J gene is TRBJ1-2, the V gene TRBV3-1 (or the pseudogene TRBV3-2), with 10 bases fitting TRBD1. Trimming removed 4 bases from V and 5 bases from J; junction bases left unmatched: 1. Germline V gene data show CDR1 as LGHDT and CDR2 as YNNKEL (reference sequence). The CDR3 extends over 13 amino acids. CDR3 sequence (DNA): TGTGCCAGCAGCCTGGGACAGGGGTATGGCTACACCTTC. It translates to CASSLGQGYGYTF.

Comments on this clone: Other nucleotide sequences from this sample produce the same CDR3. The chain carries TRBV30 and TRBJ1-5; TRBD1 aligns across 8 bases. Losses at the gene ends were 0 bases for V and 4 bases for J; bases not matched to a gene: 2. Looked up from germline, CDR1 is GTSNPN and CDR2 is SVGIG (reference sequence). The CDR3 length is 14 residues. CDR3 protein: CAWSVGQGNQPQHF. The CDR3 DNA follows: TGTGCCTGGAGTGTTGGACAGGGAAATCAGCCCCAGCATTTT.

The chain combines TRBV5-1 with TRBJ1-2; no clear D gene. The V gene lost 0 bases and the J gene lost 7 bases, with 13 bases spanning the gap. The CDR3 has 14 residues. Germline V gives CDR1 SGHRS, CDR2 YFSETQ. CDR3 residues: CASSLGEAGFGYTF. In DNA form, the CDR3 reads TGCGCCAGCAGCTTGGGGGAGGCAGGCTTTGGCTACACCTTC.

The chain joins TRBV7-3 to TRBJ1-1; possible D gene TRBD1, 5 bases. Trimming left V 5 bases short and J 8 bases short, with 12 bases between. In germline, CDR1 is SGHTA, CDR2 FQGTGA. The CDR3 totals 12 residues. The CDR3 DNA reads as TGTGCCAGCAGCCTAAACAAGGGGGAAGCTTTCTTT. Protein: CASSLNKGEAFF.

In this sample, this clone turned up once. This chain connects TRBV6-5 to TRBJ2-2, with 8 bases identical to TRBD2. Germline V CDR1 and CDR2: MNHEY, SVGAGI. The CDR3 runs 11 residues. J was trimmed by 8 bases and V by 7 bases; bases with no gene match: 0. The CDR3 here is CASKREGELFF. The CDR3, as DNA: TGTGCCAGCAAGCGGGAGGGGGAGCTGTTTTTT.

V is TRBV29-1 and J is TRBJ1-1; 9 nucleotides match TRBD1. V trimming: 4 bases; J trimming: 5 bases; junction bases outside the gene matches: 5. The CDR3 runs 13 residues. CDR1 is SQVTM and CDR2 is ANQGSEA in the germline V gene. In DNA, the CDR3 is TGCAGCGTTGCCCGACAGGGGGGGACTGAAGCTTTCTTT. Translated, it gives CSVARQGGTEAFF.

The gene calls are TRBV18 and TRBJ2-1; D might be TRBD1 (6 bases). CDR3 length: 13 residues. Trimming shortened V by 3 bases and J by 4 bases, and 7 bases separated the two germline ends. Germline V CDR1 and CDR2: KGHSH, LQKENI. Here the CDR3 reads CASSPTGYNEQFF. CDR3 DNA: TGTGCCAGCTCACCGACAGGATACAATGAGCAGTTCTTC.

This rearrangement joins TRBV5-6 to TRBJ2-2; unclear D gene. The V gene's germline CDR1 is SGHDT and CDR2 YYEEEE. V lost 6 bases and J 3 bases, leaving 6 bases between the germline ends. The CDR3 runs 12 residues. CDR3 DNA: TGTGCCAGCACCCGTGACACCGGGGAGCTGTTTTTT. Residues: CASTRDTGELFF.

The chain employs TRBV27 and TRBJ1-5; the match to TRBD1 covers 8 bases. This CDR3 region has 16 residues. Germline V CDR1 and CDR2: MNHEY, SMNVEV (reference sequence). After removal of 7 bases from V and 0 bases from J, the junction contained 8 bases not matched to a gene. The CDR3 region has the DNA TGTGCCAGCATTAGGCAGGGGGCGGATAGCAATCAGCCCCAGCATTTT. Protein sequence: CASIRQGADSNQPQHF.

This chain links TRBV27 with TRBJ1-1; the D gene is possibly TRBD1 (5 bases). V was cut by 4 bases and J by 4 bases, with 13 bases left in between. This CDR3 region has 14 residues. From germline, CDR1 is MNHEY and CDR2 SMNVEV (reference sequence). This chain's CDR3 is CASSSRTHRTEAFF. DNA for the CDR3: TGTGCCAGCAGTTCTCGGACACACCGCACTGAAGCTTTCTTT.

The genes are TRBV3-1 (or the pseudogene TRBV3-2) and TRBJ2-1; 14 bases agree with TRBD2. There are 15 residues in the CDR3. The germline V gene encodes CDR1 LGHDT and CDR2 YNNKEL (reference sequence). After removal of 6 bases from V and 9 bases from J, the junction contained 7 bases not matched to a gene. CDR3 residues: CASRSTSGGVGEQFF. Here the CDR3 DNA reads TGTGCCAGCAGGTCGACTAGCGGGGGGGTCGGTGAGCAGTTCTTC.

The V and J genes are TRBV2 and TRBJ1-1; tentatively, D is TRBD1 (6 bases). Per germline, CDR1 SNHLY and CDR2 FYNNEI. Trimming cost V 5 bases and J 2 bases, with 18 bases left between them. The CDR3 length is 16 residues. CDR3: CASSHGGAGSNTEAFF. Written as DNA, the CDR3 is TGTGCCAGCAGTCACGGGGGGGCAGGCTCCAACACTGAAGCTTTCTTT.